This T cell receptor beta chain is drawn from a study of patients and donors after allogeneic stem cell transplantation. V lost 6 bases, J lost 1 base, and 2 bases stayed unmatched. This CDR3 contains 16 residues. TCRdb re-derived calls from the RT-PCR reads in MiXCR, one entry per CDR3 protein. The data show about 160,000 distinct CDR3 sequences, about a quarter seen once. The gene calls are TRBV12-3 or TRBV12-4 and TRBJ2-1; 14 bases match TRBD2. This receptor was obtained from a human donor who was either an allogeneic HSCT recipient or a stem cell or donor lymphocyte infusion donor (not recorded which). It is not recorded whose cells these are; they may come from a transplant donor. Sequenced: blood, either unsorted or a sorted T cell fraction (not recorded which). CDR3 coding DNA: TGTGCCAGCAGCAGACTAGCGGGAGGGTCCTACAATGAGCAGTTCTTC. Translation: CASSRLAGGSYNEQFF.